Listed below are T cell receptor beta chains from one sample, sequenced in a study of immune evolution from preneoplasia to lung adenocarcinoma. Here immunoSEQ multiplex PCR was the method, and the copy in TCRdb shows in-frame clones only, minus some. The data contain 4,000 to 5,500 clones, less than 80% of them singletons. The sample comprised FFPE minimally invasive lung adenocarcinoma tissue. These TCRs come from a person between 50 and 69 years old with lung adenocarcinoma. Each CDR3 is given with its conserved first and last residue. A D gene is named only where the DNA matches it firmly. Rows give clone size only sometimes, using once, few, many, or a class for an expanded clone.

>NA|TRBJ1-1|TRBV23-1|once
CASIHTGPEAFF
TGCGCCAGCATCCATACGGGTCCTGAAGCTTTCTTT
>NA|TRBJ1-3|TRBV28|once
CASSLAGAGNTIYF
TGTGCCAGCAGTTTAGCAGGGGCTGGAAACACCATATATTTT
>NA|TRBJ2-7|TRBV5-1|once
CASSLTGPLNEQYF
TGCGCCAGCAGCTTGACAGGGCCCCTGAACGAGCAGTACTTC
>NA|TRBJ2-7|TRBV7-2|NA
CASSYGGIRDSYEQYF
TGTGCCAGCAGCTACGGGGGGATTAGGGACAGCTACGAGCAGTACTTC
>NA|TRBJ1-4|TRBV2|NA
CASSLRGSEKLFF
TGTGCCAGCAGCCTCCGGGGTTCTGAAAAACTGTTTTTT
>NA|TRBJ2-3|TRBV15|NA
CATSRGLQGLGTDTQYF
TGTGCCACCAGCAGAGGCCTACAGGGTTTGGGCACAGATACGCAGTATTTT
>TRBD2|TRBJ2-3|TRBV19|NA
CASSVGTSGDTQYF
TGTGCCAGTAGCGTGGGAACTAGCGGAGATACGCAGTATTTT
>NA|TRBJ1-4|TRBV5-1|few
CASSPESTSNEKLFF
TGCGCCAGCAGCCCGGAGAGCACAAGTAATGAAAAACTGTTTTTT
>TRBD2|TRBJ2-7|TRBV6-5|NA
CASSSRLAGGPHEQYF
TGTGCCAGCAGTTCGAGACTAGCGGGAGGGCCGCACGAGCAGTACTTC
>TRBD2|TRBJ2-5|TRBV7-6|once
CASGRTSGDGTQYF
TGTGCCAGCGGGAGGACTAGCGGCGATGGGACCCAGTACTTC
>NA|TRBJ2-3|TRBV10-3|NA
CAISNAASTDTQYF
TGTGCCATCAGTAATGCAGCGAGCACAGATACGCAGTATTTT
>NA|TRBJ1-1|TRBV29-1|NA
CSVRHTEAFF
TGCAGCGTTCGCCACACTGAAGCTTTCTTT
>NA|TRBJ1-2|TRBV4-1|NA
CASSPRTRAGRFGYTF
TGCGCCAGCAGCCCCCGCACTAGGGCAGGGCGGTTTGGCTACACCTTC
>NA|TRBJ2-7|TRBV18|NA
CASSPRSLGLGSYEQYF
TGTGCCAGCTCACCACGTTCTTTGGGTCTCGGGTCCTACGAGCAGTACTTC
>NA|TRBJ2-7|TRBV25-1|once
CASSDAQGYEQYF
TGTGCCAGCAGTGATGCCCAGGGCTACGAGCAGTACTTC